These 13 T cell receptor beta chains came from one sample sequenced in a study of blood T cell repertoires in COVID-19. Here immunoSEQ multiplex PCR was the method, and the copy in TCRdb shows in-frame clones only, minus some. The table records about 350,000 clones, around 88% of them present only once. Sequencing was carried out using peripheral blood. These receptor sequences come from a woman aged 55 to 70 with COVID-19, enrolled during active disease.

The gene calls are TRBV11-2 and TRBJ1-1, with 8 positions matching TRBD1. V lost 2 bases and J lost 1; bases outside the gene matches: 3. This CDR3 has 15 residues. The germline CDR1 and CDR2 sequences are SGHAT and FQNNGV. The CDR3 DNA reads TGTGCCAGCAGCTTATGGGACAGGCGGAACACTGAAGCTTTCTTT. The encoded protein is CASSLWDRRNTEAFF.

The chain recombines TRBV19 with TRBJ1-2; no definite D call. The germline V gene has CDR1 LNHDA and CDR2 SQIVND (reference sequence). V was clipped by 0 bases and J by 8 bases, with 16 bases between them. The CDR3 totals 15 residues. CDR3 residues: CASSIDLFGERGYTF. The CDR3, as DNA: TGTGCCAGTAGTATAGATCTATTCGGAGAAAGAGGCTACACCTTC.

This clone has just a few counts. This chain joins TRBV7-2 and TRBJ1-2, with 8 positions matching TRBD1. J gave up 4 bases and V 5 bases, and 3 bases lay outside the gene matches. CDR1 and CDR2 (germline): SGHTA, FQGNSA. The length of the CDR3 is 13 residues. The CDR3 DNA reads as TGTGCCAGCAGCATTCAGGGGGCCTATGGCTACACCTTC. Protein sequence: CASSIQGAYGYTF.

This clone occurred once. The CDR3 coding sequence is TGTGCCAGCAGCCCGGGACAGTCCACCAGAAACACCATATATTTT. Its protein is CASSPGQSTRNTIYF. This sequence joins TRBV27 and TRBJ1-3, with 7 positions matching TRBD1. From germline, CDR1 is MNHEY and CDR2 SMNVEV (reference sequence). The ends lost 6 bases at V and 5 bases at J; junction bases unmatched: 10. The CDR3 has 15 amino acids.

V usage is TRBV19 and J usage is TRBJ2-1, with 7 bases fitting TRBD2. Germline V lookup: CDR1 LNHDA, CDR2 SQIVND (reference sequence). The trim removed 4 bases at V and 5 bases at J, leaving 8 bases unmatched. This CDR3 region has 15 residues. Here the CDR3 DNA reads TGTGCCAGTAGTAAGCGGGACGGATTTAACAATGAGCAGTTCTTC. This translates into CASSKRDGFNNEQFF.

CDR3: CASSRDNGYGYTF. CDR3 bases: TGTGCCAGCAGCCGGGACAACGGATATGGCTACACCTTC. The chain is built from TRBV11-1 and TRBJ1-2, with D possibly TRBD1 on 6 matching bases. The germline V gene encodes CDR1 SGHAT and CDR2 FQDESV (reference sequence). The germline V and J ends were trimmed by 5 bases and 5 bases, with 12 bases remaining between them. CDR3 length: 13 residues.

The CDR3 nucleotides read TGTGCCAGCAAAGTGCCAGGGGACGAGCAGTACTTC. Protein product: CASKVPGDEQYF. The J gene is TRBJ2-7, the V gene TRBV7-9; D may be TRBD1 (6 bases). Germline lookup yields CDR1 SEHNR and CDR2 FQNEAQ (reference sequence). V was pared by 7 bases and J by 5 bases, with 12 bases between. CDR3 length: 12 amino acids.

The V and J genes are TRBV5-1 and TRBJ1-1, with 9 bases matching TRBD1. This CDR3 has 14 amino acids. V lost 7 bases to trimming and J lost 5 bases; unmatched junction nucleotides: 9. CDR1 is SGHRS, CDR2 YFSETQ, per germline. CDR3 DNA: TGCGCCAGCGGACAGGGGCAAATGGGGACTGAAGCTTTCTTT. This sequence encodes CASGQGQMGTEAFF.

The chain employs TRBV28 and TRBJ1-1, with 7 bases aligning to TRBD1. The length of the CDR3 is 13 residues. Germline assignment: CDR1 MDHEN and CDR2 SYDVKM. J was trimmed by 11 bases and V by 5 bases; bases with no gene match: 11. In nucleotides, the CDR3 is TGTGCCAGCAGTACCCCAGGGGGGTCTAGGGCTTTCTTT. Translation: CASSTPGGSRAFF.

The chain carries TRBV19 and TRBJ1-4; 9 nucleotides line up with TRBD1. The CDR3 consists of 16 residues. J lost 6 bases, V lost 6 bases, and 11 bases had no gene match. Per germline, CDR1 LNHDA and CDR2 SQIVND (reference sequence). The CDR3 loop is CASRKLTGGRDEKLFF. The CDR3 DNA sequence: TGTGCCAGTAGAAAACTAACAGGGGGCCGTGATGAAAAACTGTTTTTT.

The rearrangement uses TRBV29-1 and TRBJ2-1; 7 nucleotides match TRBD1. CDR3 size: 15 residues. The V gene end was trimmed by 7 bases and the J gene end by 1 base; junction bases not matched to a gene: 10. Germline CDR1 reads SQVTM; CDR2 reads ANQGSEA. The CDR3 DNA reads TGCAGCGCCGTGACAGGGACGCCTTCCTACAATGAGCAGTTCTTC. It specifies CSAVTGTPSYNEQFF.

The rearrangement links TRBV5-1 to TRBJ1-4, with TRBD1 identical over 11 bases. Trimming cost V 3 bases and J 2 bases; bases outside gene matches: 9. Per germline, CDR1 SGHRS and CDR2 YFSETQ. The CDR3 is made up of 18 amino acids. The chain's CDR3 is CASSYPTGQGGTNEKLFF. The CDR3 nucleotides read TGCGCCAGCAGCTACCCCACGGGACAGGGGGGGACTAATGAAAAACTGTTTTTT.

The V call is TRBV7-9, the J call TRBJ1-1; the match to TRBD1 covers 8 bases. Germline CDR1 reads SEHNR; CDR2 reads FQNEAQ (reference sequence). Trimming took 6 bases from V and 5 from J; bases not matched to a gene: 5. The CDR3 has 13 residues. This CDR3 reads CASRPTGGTEAFF. CDR3 nucleotides: TGTGCCAGCAGGCCAACAGGGGGTACTGAAGCTTTCTTT.